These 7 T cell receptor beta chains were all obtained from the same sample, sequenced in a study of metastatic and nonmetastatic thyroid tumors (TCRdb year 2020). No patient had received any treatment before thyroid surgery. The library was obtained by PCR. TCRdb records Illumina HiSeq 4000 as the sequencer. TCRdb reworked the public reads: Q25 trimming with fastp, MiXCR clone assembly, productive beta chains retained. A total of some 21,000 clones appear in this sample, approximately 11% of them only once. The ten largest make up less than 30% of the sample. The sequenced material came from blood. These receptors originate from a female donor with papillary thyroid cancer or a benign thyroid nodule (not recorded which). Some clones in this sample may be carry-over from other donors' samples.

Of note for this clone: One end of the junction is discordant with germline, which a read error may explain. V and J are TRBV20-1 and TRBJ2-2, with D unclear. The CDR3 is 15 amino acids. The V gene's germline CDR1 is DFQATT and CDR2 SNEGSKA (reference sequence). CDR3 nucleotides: TGCATTGCTGGATTAGTGGGGATGGACACCGGGGAGCTGTTTTTT. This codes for CIAGLVGMDTGELFF.

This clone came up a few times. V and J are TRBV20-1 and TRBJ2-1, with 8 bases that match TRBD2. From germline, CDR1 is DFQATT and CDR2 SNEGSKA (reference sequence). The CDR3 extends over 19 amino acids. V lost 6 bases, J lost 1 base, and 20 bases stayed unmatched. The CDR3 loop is CSAPSRQDPRGRSYNEQFF. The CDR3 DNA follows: TGCAGTGCCCCGTCTCGACAGGACCCTCGCGGGAGGTCCTACAATGAGCAGTTCTTC.

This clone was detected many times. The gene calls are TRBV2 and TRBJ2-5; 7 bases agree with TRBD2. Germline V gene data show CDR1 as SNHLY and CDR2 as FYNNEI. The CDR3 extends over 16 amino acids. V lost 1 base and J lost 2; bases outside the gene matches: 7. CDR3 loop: CASSEGAGAGQETQYF. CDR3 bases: TGTGCCAGCAGTGAAGGGGCGGGAGCGGGACAAGAGACCCAGTACTTC. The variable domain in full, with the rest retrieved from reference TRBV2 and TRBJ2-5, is EPEVTQTPSHQVTQMGQEVILRCVPISNHLYFYWYRQILGQKVEFLVSFYNNEISEKSEIFDDQFSVERPDGSNFTLKIRSTKLEDSAMYFCASSEGAGAGQETQYFGPGTRLLVL.

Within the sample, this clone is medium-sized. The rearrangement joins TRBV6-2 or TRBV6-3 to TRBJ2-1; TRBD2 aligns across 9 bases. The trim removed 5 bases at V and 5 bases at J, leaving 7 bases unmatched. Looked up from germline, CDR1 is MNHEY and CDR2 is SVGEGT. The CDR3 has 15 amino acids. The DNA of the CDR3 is TGTGCCAGCAGTCCCAAGCGGGAGGATCACAATGAGCAGTTCTTC. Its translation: CASSPKREDHNEQFF.

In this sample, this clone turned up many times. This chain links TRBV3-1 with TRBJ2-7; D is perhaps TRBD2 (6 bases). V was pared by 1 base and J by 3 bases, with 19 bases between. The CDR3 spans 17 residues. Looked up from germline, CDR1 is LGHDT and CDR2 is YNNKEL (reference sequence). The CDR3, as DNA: TGTGCCAGCAGCCAAGGTGCGGGCGGGGCAGGGTTCTACGAGCAGTACTTC. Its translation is CASSQGAGGAGFYEQYF.

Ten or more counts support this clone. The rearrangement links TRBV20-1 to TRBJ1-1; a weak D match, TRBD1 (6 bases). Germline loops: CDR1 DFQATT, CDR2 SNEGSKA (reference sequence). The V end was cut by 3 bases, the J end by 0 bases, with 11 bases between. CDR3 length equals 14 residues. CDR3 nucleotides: TGCAGTGCTAGTCGGGGACATTTGAACACTGAAGCTTTCTTT. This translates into CSASRGHLNTEAFF.

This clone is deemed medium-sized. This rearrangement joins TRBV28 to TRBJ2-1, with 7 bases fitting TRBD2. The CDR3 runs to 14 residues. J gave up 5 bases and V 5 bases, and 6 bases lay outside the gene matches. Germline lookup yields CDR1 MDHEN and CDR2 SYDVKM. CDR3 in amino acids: CASSPLGLDNEQFF. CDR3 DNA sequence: TGTGCCAGCAGTCCCCTAGGACTAGACAATGAGCAGTTCTTC.